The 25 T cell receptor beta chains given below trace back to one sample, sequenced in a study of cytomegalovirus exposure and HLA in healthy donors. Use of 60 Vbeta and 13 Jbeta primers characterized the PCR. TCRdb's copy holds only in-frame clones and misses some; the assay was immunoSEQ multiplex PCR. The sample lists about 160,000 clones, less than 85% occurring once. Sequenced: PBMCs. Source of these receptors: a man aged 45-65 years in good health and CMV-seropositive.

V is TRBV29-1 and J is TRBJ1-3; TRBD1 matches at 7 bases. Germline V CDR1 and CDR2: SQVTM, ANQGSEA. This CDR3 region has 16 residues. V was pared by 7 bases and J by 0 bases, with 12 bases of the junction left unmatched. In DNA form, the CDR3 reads TGCAGCGCAAGCGATAGGACAGGTTTCTCTGGAAACACCATATATTTT. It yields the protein CSASDRTGFSGNTIYF.

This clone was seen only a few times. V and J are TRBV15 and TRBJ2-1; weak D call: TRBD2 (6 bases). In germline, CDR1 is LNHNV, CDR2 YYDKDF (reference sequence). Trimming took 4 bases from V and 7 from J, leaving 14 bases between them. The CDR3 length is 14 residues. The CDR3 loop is CATSTGGPSNEQFF. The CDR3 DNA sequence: TGTGCCACCAGCACCGGAGGGCCTTCTAATGAGCAGTTCTTC.

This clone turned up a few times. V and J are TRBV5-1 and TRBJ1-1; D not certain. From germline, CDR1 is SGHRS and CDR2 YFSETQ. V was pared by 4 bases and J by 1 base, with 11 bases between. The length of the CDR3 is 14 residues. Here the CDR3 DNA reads TGCGCCAGCAGCCCCGGCGGAGAGAACACTGAAGCTTTCTTT. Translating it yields CASSPGGENTEAFF.

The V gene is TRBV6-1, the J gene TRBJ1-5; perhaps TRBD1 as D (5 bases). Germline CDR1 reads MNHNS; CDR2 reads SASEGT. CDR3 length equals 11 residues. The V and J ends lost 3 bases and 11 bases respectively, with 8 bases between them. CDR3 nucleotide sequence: TGTGCCAGCAGTGATCCGGGGGCCCAGCATTTT. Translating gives CASSDPGAQHF.

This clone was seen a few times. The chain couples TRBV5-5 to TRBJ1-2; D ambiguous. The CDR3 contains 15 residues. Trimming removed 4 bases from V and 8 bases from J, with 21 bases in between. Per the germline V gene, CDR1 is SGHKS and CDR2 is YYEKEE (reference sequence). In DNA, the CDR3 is TGTGCCAGCAGCCTCTCTATGGCTCCATCGCGGGGCTACACCTTC. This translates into CASSLSMAPSRGYTF.

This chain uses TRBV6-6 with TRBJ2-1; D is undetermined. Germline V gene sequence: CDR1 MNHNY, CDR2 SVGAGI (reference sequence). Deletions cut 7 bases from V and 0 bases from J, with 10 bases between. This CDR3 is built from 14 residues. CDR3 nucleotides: TGTGCCAGCACCCCCGGTAGCTCCTACAATGAGCAGTTCTTC. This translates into CASTPGSSYNEQFF.

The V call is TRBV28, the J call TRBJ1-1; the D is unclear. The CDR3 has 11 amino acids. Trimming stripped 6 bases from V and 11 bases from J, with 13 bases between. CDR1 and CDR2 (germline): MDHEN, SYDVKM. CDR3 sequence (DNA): TGTGCCAGCAGAAATTTGGCAAGTGCTTTCTTT. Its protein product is CASRNLASAFF.

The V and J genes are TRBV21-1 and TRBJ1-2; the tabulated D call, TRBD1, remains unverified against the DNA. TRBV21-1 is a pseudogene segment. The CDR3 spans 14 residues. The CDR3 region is CAGGQAVRNYGYTF. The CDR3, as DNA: TGTGCCGGCGGACAGGCCGTGAGGAACTATGGCTACACCTTC.

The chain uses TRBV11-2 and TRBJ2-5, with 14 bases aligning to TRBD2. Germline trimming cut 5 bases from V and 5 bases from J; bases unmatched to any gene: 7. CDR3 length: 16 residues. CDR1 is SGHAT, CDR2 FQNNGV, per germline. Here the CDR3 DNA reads TGTGCCAGCAGCCTCCGGGGGACTAGCGGGAGTGAGACCCAGTACTTC. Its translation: CASSLRGTSGSETQYF. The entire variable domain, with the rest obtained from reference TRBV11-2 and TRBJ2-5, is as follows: EAGVAQSPRYKIIEKRQSVAFWCNPISGHATLYWYQQILGQGPKLLIQFQNNGVVDDSQLPKDRFSAERLKGVDSTLKIQPAKLEDSAVYLCASSLRGTSGSETQYFGPGTRLLVL.

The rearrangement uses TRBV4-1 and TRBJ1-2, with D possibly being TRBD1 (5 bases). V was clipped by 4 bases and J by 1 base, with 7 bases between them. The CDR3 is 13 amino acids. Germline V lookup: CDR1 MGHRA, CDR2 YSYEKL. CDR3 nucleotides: TGCGCCAGCAGCCCTCAGGGTAACTATGGCTACACCTTC. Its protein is CASSPQGNYGYTF.

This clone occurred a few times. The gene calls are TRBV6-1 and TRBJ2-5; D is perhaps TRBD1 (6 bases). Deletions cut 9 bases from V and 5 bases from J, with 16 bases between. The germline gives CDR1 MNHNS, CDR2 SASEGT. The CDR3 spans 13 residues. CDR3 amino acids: CASTSGEAETQYF. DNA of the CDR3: TGTGCCAGTACATCAGGGGAAGCGGAGACCCAGTACTTC.

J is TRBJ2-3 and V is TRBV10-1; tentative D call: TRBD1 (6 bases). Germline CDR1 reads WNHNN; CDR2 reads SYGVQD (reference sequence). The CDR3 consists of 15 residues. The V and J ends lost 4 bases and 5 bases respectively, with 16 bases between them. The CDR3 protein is CASSVTGSPGDTQYF. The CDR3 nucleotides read TGCGCCAGCAGTGTTACAGGGTCCCCCGGAGATACGCAGTATTTT.

The CDR3 here is CASSARVGGYEQYF. Written as DNA, the CDR3 is TGTGCCAGCAGCGCCCGGGTTGGCGGCTACGAGCAGTACTTC. This chain joins TRBV7-9 and TRBJ2-5, with D unclear. The J call is in doubt because the DNA end fits TRBJ2-7 better. This CDR3 is 14 amino acids long. In germline, CDR1 is SEHNR, CDR2 FQNEAQ (reference sequence).

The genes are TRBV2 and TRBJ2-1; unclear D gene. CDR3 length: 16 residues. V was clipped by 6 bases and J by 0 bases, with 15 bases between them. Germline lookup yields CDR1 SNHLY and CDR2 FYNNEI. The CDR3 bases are TGTGCCAGCAGGGTTGACTGGCCTAGCTCCTACAATGAGCAGTTCTTC. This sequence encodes CASRVDWPSSYNEQFF.

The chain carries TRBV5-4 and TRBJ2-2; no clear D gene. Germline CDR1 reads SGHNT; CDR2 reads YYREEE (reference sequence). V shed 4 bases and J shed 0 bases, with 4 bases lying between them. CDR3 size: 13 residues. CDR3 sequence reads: CASSQSNTGELFF. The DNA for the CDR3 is TGTGCCAGCAGCCAGTCGAACACCGGGGAGCTGTTTTTT.

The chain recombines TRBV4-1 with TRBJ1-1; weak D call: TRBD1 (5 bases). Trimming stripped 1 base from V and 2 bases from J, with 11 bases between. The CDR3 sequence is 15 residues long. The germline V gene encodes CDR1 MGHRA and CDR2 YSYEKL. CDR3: CASSQGQGFNTEAFF. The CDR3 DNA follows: TGCGCCAGCAGCCAAGGGCAGGGATTTAACACTGAAGCTTTCTTT.

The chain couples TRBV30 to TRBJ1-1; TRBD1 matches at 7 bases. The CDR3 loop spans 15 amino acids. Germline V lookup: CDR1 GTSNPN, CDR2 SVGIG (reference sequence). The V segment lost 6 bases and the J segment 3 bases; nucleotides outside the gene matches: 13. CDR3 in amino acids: CACQRIGTGDTEAFF. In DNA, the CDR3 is TGTGCCTGCCAGAGGATAGGCACAGGGGACACTGAAGCTTTCTTT.

In DNA form, the CDR3 reads TGTGCCAGCAGTGAATCCGATGAGCAGTTCTTC. Translated: CASSESDEQFF. The chain is built from TRBV2 and TRBJ2-1; D unresolved. The CDR3 is 11 amino acids. Trimming shortened V by 2 bases and J by 8 bases, and 4 bases separated the two germline ends. The V gene's germline CDR1 is SNHLY and CDR2 FYNNEI.

For the CDR3, the DNA is TGTGCCAGCAGCTTGGAACCGGGACAGGGGAACTATGGCTACACCTTC. It specifies CASSLEPGQGNYGYTF. This chain connects TRBV5-4 to TRBJ1-2, with 10 positions matching TRBD1. Germline V gene sequence: CDR1 SGHNT, CDR2 YYREEE (reference sequence). V lost 0 bases, J lost 2 bases, and 4 bases stayed unmatched. The CDR3 sequence is 16 residues long.

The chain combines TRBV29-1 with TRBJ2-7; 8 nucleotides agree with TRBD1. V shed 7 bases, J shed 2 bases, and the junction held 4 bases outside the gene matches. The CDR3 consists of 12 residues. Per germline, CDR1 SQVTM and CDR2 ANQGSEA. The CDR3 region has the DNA TGCAGCGCTGGGACAGGTCCCTACGAGCAGTACTTC. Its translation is CSAGTGPYEQYF.

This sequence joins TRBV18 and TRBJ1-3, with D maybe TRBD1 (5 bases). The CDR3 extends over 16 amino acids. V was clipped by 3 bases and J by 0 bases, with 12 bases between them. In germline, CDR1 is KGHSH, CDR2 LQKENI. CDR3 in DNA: TGTGCCAGCTCACCGGCTAGACAGAGCTCTGGAAACACCATATATTTT. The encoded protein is CASSPARQSSGNTIYF.

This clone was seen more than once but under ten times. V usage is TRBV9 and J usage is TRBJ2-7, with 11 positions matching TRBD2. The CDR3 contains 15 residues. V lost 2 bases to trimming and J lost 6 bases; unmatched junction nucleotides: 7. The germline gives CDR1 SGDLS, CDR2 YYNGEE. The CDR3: CASSVGLAEWSEQYF. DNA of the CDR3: TGTGCCAGCAGCGTGGGACTAGCGGAATGGTCCGAGCAGTACTTC.

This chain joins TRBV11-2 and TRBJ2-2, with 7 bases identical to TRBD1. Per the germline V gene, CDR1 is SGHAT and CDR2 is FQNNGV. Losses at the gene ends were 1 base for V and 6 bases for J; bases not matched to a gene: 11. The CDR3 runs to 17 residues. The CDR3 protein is CASSLGEGDRAAGELFF. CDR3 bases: TGTGCCAGCAGCTTAGGCGAGGGTGACAGGGCGGCCGGGGAGCTGTTTTTT.

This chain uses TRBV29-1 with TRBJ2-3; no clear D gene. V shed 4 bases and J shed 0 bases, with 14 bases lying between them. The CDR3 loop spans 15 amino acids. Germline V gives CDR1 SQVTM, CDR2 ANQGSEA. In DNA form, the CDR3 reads TGCAGCGTTGGGTCAATTACTACTAGCACAGATACGCAGTATTTT. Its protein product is CSVGSITTSTDTQYF.

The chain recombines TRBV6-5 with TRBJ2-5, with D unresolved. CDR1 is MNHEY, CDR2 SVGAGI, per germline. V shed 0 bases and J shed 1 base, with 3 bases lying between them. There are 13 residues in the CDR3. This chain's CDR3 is CASSYSSQETQYF. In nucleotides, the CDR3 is TGTGCCAGCAGTTACTCCTCCCAAGAGACCCAGTACTTC.